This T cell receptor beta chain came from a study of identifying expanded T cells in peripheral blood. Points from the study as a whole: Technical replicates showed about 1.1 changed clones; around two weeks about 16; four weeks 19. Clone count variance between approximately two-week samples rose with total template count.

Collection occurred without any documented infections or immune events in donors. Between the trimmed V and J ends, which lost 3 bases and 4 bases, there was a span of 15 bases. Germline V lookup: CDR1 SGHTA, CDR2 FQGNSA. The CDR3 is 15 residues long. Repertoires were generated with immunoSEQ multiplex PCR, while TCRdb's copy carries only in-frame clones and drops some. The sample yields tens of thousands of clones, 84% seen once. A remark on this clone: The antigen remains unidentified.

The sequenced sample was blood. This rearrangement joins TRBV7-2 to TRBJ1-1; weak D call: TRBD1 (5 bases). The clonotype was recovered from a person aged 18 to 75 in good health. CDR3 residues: CASSLGGRKGTEAFF. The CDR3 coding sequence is TGTGCCAGCAGCTTGGGGGGTCGGAAAGGCACTGAAGCTTTCTTT.